This T cell receptor beta chain stems from a study of T-cell reconstitution after alpha-beta-depleted transplantation in children. This clonotype was recorded many times. A library of TCRbeta sequences, prepared with unique molecular identifiers, was generated. MiXCR, run by TCRdb on the PCR reads, gives a single entry per CDR3 protein. Of some 200,000 distinct CDR3 sequences listed, 7.5% to 10% are singletons. The germline V gene encodes CDR1 DFQATT and CDR2 SNEGSKA (reference sequence). The CDR3 covers 17 residues. The junction had 8 bases not matched to a gene; V was cut back by 5 bases and J by 2 bases.

This clonotype was obtained from a human donor who donated a stem cell graft to a child with SCID. Sequences were derived from PBMCs from the stem cell graft donor, sampled from the stem cell graft. The gene calls are TRBV20-1 and TRBJ2-1, with 14 bases fitting TRBD2. The CDR3 reads CSADRGTSGGAYNEQFF. The DNA for the CDR3 is TGCAGTGCTGACAGAGGGACTAGCGGGGGCGCCTACAATGAGCAGTTCTTC.